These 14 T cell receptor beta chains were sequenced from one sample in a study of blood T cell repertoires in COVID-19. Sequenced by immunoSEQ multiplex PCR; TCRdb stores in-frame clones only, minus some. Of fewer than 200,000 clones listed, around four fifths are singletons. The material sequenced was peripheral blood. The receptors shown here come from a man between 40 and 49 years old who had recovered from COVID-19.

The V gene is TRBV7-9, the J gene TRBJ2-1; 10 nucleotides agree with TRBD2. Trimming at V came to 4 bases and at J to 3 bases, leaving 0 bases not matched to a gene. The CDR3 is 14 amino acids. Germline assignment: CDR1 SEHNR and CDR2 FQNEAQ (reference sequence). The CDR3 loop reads CASSWTSGYNEQFF. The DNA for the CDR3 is TGTGCCAGCAGCTGGACTAGCGGCTACAATGAGCAGTTCTTC.

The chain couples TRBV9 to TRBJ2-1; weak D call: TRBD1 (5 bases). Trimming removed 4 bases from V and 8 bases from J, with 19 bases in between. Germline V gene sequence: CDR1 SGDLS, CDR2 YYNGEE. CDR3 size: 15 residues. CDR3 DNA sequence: TGTGCCAGCAGCCCCTTCGGTCAGGGTGGGTATGAGCAGTTCTTC. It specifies CASSPFGQGGYEQFF.

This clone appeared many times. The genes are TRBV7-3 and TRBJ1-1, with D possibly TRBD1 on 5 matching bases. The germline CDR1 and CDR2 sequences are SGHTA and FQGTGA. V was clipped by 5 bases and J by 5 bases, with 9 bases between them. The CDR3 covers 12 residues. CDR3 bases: TGTGCCAGCAGCCCCGGGGGAACTGAAGCTTTCTTT. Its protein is CASSPGGTEAFF.

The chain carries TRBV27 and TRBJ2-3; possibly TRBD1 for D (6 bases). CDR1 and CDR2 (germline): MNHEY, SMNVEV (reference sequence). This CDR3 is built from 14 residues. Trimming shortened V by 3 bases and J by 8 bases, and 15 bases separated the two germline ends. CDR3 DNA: TGTGCCAGCAGTTTTGGGGGCCCTCTGGGTACGCAGTATTTT. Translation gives CASSFGGPLGTQYF.

CDR3 protein: CASRMGAGGEAFF. The CDR3 nucleotides are TGTGCCAGCAGGATGGGGGCGGGGGGTGAAGCTTTCTTT. The gene calls are TRBV25-1 and TRBJ1-1, with TRBD1 as a possible D gene (6 bases). The CDR3 has 13 residues. V was clipped by 6 bases and J by 7 bases, with 15 bases between them. The germline V gene has CDR1 MGHDK and CDR2 SYGVNS.

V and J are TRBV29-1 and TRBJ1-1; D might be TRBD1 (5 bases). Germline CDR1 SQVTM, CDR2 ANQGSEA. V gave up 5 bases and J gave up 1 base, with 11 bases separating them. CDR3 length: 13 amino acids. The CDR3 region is CSVLSGTNTEAFF. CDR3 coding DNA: TGCAGCGTTTTGAGCGGGACGAACACTGAAGCTTTCTTT.

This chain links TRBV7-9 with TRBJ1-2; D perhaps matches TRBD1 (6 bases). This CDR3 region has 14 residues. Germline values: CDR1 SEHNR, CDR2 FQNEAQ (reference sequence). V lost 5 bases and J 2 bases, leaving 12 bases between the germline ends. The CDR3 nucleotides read TGTGCCAGCAGCACCCGGACAGTCAACTATGGCTACACCTTC. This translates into CASSTRTVNYGYTF.

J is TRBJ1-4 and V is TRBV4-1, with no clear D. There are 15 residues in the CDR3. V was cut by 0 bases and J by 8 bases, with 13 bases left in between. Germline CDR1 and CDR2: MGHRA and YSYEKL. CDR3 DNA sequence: TGCGCCAGCAGCCAAGAGGGCAGGCGAAGCGAAAAACTGTTTTTT. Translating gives CASSQEGRRSEKLFF.

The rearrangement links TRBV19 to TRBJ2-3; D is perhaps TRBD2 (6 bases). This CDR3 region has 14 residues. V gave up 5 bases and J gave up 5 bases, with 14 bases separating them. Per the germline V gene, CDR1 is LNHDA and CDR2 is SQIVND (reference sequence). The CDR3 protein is CASSVAGLGDTQYF. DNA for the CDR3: TGTGCCAGTAGTGTGGCGGGGCTGGGAGATACGCAGTATTTT.

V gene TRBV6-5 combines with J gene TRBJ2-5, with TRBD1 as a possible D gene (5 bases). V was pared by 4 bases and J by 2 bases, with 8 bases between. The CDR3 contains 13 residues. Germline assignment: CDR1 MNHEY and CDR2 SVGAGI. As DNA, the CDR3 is TGTGCCAGCAGTTCTGGGGCACAAGAGACCCAGTACTTC. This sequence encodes CASSSGAQETQYF.

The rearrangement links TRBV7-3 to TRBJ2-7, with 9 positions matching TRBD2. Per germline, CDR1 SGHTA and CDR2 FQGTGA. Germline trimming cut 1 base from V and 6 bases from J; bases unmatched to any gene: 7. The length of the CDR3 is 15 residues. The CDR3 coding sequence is TGTGCCAGCAGCTTAAATGCGGGGGGGCCATTCGAGCAGTACTTC. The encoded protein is CASSLNAGGPFEQYF.

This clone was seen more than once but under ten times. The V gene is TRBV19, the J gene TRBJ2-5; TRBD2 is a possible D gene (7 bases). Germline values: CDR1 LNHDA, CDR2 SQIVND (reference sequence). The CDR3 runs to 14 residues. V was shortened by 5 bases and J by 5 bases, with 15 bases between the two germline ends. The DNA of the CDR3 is TGTGCCAGTAGTTCGGGGGGCTTCCACGAGACCCAGTACTTC. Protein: CASSSGGFHETQYF.

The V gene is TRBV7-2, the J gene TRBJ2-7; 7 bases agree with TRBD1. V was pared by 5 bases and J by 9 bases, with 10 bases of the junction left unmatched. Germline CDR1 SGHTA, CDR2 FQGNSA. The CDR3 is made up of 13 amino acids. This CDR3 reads CASSPNLQGRQYF. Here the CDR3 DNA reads TGTGCCAGCAGCCCCAACCTACAGGGGAGGCAGTACTTC.

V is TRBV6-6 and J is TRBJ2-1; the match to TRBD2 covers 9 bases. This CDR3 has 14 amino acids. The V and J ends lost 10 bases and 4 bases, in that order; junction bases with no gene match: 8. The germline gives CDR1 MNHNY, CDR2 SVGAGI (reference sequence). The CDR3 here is CATISGGLYNEQFF. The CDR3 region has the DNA TGTGCCACAATTAGCGGGGGCCTTTACAATGAGCAGTTCTTC.